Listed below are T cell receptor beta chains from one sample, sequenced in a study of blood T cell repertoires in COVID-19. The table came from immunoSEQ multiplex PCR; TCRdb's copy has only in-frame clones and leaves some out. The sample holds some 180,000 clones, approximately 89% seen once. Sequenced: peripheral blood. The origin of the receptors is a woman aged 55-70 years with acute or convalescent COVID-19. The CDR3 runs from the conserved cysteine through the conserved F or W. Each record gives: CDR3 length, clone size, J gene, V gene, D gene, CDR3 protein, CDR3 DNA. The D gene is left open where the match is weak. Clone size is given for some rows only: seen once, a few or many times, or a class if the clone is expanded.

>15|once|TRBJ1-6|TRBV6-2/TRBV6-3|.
CASSYSGLDNSPLHF
TGTGCCAGCAGTTACAGCGGTCTGGATAATTCACCCCTCCACTTT
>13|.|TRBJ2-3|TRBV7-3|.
CASSFGQTDTQYF
TGTGCCAGCAGCTTTGGACAAACAGATACGCAGTATTTT
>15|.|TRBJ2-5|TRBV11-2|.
CASSRLRMYQETQYF
TGTGCCAGCAGCCGACTGAGGATGTACCAAGAGACCCAGTACTTC
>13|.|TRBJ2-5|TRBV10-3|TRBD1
CAINGGQGETQYF
TGTGCCATCAACGGGGGACAGGGAGAGACCCAGTACTTC
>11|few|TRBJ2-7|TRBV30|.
CAWSQAFEQYF
TGTGCCTGGAGTCAAGCATTCGAGCAGTACTTC
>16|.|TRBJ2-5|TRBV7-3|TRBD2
CASSLSGLAGGGGQYF
TGTGCCAGCAGCTTAAGCGGACTAGCGGGAGGGGGCGGTCAGTACTTC
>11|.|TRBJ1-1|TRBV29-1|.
CSDGTLSAAFF
TGCAGCGACGGGACTCTATCTGCAGCTTTCTTT
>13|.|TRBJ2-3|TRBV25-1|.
CASSNLRADTQYF
TGTGCCAGCAGCAACCTCAGGGCAGATACGCAGTATTTT
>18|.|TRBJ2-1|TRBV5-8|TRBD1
CASSSQRTGDSSYNEQFF
TGTGCCAGCAGCTCTCAAAGGACAGGGGACTCCTCTTACAATGAGCAGTTCTTC
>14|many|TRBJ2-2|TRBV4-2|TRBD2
CASSQDGEGTKLFF
TGTGCCAGCAGCCAAGATGGCGAGGGGACTAAGCTGTTTTTT
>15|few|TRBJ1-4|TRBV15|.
CATSRQGTPEEKLFF
TGTGCCACCAGCAGACAGGGGACACCGGAAGAAAAACTGTTTTTT
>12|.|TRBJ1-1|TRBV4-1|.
CASSHVPGEAFF
TGCGCCAGCAGCCACGTTCCGGGTGAAGCTTTCTTT
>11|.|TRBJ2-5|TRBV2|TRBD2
CASAAGETQYF
TGTGCCAGCGCAGCGGGGGAGACCCAGTACTTC
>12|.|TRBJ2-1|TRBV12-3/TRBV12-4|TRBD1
CASSLSGGEQFF
TGTGCCAGCAGTTTATCAGGGGGTGAGCAGTTCTTC
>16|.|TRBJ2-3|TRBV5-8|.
CASSLGAGFPADTQYF
TGTGCCAGCAGCTTGGGTGCGGGCTTCCCGGCAGATACGCAGTATTTT